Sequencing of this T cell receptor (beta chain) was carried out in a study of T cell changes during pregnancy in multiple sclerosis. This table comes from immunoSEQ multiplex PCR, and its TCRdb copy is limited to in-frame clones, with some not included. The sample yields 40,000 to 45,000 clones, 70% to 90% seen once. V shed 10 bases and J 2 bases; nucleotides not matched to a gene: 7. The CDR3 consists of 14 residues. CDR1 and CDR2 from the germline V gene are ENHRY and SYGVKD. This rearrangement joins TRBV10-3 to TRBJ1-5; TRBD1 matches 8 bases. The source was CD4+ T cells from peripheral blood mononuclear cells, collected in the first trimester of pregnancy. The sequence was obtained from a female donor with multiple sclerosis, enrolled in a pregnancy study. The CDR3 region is CASNQGAGNQPQHF. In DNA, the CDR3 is TGTGCCAGTAATCAGGGGGCGGGCAATCAGCCCCAGCATTTT.